This T cell receptor (beta chain) was documented in a study of Graves' ophthalmopathy and Graves' hyperthyroidism. Germline CDR1 is MNHEY and CDR2 is SVGAGI. The CDR3 consists of 14 residues. Unmatched junction bases numbered 7, after V lost 5 bases and J lost 5 bases. The TCR beta CDR3 regions underwent amplification from RNA transcripts. The first-round RT-PCR employed HTBI primers together with the Qiagen OneStep RT-PCR kit. A multiplex PCR was then performed as the second round. TCRdb redid the calling of the multiplex PCR reads with MiXCR, one entry per CDR3 protein. Among approximately 1.2 million distinct CDR3 sequences, less than 45% were seen once, and the ten largest hold 8.5% to 14%.

The chain carries TRBV6-5 and TRBJ1-1; 8 nucleotides match TRBD1. The source is an adult man with Graves' hyperthyroidism. The specimen was peripheral blood or thyroid tissue (not recorded which). This CDR3 is CASSQARGRTEAFF. The CDR3 DNA reads as TGTGCCAGCAGTCAAGCCAGGGGGCGAACTGAAGCTTTCTTT.